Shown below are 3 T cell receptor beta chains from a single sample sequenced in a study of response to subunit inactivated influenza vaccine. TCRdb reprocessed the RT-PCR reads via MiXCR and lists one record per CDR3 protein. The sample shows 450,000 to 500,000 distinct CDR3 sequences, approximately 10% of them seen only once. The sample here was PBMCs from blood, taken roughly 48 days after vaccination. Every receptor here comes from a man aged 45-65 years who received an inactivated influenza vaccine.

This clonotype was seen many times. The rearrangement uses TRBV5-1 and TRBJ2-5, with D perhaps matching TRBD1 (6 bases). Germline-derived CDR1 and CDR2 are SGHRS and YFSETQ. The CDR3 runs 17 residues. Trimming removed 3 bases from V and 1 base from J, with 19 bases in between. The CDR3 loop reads CASSSSSTGLIQETQYF. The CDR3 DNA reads TGCGCCAGCAGCTCTTCCTCGACAGGATTAATCCAAGAGACCCAGTACTTC.

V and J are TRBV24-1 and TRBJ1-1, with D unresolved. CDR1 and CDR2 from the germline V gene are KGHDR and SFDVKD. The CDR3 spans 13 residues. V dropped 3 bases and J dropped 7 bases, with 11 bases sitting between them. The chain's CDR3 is CATSDRGANEAFF. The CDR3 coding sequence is TGTGCCACCAGTGATCGGGGAGCAAATGAAGCTTTCTTT.

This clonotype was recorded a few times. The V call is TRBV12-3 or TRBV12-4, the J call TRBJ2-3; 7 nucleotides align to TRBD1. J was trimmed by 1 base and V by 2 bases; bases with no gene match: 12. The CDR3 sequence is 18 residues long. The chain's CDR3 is CASSLYRGSDRGTDTQYF. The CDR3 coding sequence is TGTGCCAGCAGTTTATACAGGGGTAGCGACAGGGGCACAGATACGCAGTATTTT.